The 30 T cell receptor beta chains below were found in one sample sequenced in a study of blood T cell repertoires in COVID-19. Some clones are missing from TCRdb's copy, which holds only in-frame ones; the method was immunoSEQ multiplex PCR. Here the sample spans 150,000 to 200,000 clones, roughly 89% being singletons. The specimen was peripheral blood. These receptors were collected from a woman aged 45-60 years with acute or convalescent COVID-19.

Only one count was recorded for this clone. The J gene is TRBJ2-1, the V gene TRBV11-2; D is ambiguous. Trimming took 1 base from V and 0 from J, leaving 7 bases between them. CDR3 size: 15 residues. CDR1 is SGHAT, CDR2 FQNNGV, per germline. CDR3 residues: CASSLAVRSYNEQFF. The CDR3 bases are TGTGCCAGCAGCTTAGCGGTTCGCTCCTACAATGAGCAGTTCTTC.

The rearrangement uses TRBV9 and TRBJ1-5; D uncertain. Germline assignment: CDR1 SGDLS and CDR2 YYNGEE. The ends were cut back, 0 bases at V and 9 bases at J, with 13 bases in the middle. CDR3 size: 14 residues. CDR3 nucleotides: TGTGCCAGCAGCGTAGATGGAGAATCACGGCCCCAGCATTTT. It is translated as CASSVDGESRPQHF.

V usage is TRBV5-1 and J usage is TRBJ2-2; no clear D. Germline V CDR1 and CDR2: SGHRS, YFSETQ. The V end was cut by 4 bases, the J end by 7 bases, with 5 bases between. The CDR3 totals 11 residues. CDR3 in DNA: TGCGCCAGCAGCCCCAACGGGGAGCTGTTTTTT. Its protein product is CASSPNGELFF. The complete variable domain, with remaining parts taken from reference TRBV5-1 and TRBJ2-2, reads KAGVTQTPRYLIKTRGQQVTLSCSPISGHRSVSWYQQTPGQGLQFLFEYFSETQRNKGNFPGRFSGRQFSNSRSEMNVSTLELGDSALYLCASSPNGELFFGEGSRLTVL.

The chain combines TRBV6-5 with TRBJ1-2, with a weak D call TRBD1 (6 bases). Germline loops: CDR1 MNHEY, CDR2 SVGAGI. Trimming removed 7 bases from V and 7 bases from J, with 16 bases in between. This CDR3 is 13 amino acids long. CDR3 sequence reads: CASTQGTHSGYTF. In DNA form, the CDR3 reads TGTGCCAGCACCCAGGGGACCCATAGTGGCTACACCTTC.

This clone occurred once. The chain couples TRBV2 to TRBJ1-1; possibly TRBD1 for D (5 bases). CDR1 and CDR2 from the germline V gene are SNHLY and FYNNEI. Trimming removed 6 bases from V and 8 bases from J, with 13 bases in between. The length of the CDR3 is 12 residues. DNA for the CDR3: TGTGCCAGCAGGGCAGGGTTTTTAGAAGCTTTCTTT. This sequence encodes CASRAGFLEAFF.

The chain links TRBV4-3 to TRBJ1-1, with D perhaps matching TRBD1 (6 bases). The V gene's germline CDR1 is LGHNA and CDR2 YSLEER. This CDR3 has 16 amino acids. V shed 1 base and J shed 2 bases, with 14 bases lying between them. The CDR3 reads CASSQGPGHLNTEAFF. For the CDR3, the DNA is TGCGCCAGCAGCCAAGGTCCGGGACATCTCAACACTGAAGCTTTCTTT.

V is TRBV24-1 and J is TRBJ2-5, with D maybe TRBD1 (5 bases). Germline CDR1 is KGHDR and CDR2 is SFDVKD. The CDR3 sequence is 13 residues long. Trimming stripped 4 bases from V and 11 bases from J, with 16 bases between. CDR3 sequence: CATSDLDNPGQYF. The CDR3, as DNA: TGTGCCACCAGTGACTTGGACAACCCTGGGCAGTACTTC.

The rearrangement uses TRBV27 and TRBJ2-2; 7 positions agree with TRBD2. V shed 2 bases, J shed 1 base, and the junction held 4 bases outside the gene matches. The length of the CDR3 is 16 residues. Germline CDR1 is MNHEY and CDR2 is SMNVEV (reference sequence). The CDR3 nucleotides are TGTGCCAGCAGTTTACGGCCTAGCGGGAACACCGGGGAGCTGTTTTTT. Amino acid sequence: CASSLRPSGNTGELFF.

The count of this clone is one. The V call is TRBV7-2, the J call TRBJ2-2; unclear D gene. CDR3 size: 15 residues. Per germline, CDR1 SGHTA and CDR2 FQGNSA. The V end lost 3 bases, the J end lost 0 bases, and 8 bases lay between the germline ends. CDR3 amino acids: CASSFEPANTGELFF. CDR3 DNA: TGTGCCAGCAGCTTTGAGCCCGCGAACACCGGGGAGCTGTTTTTT.

The chain carries TRBV5-4 and TRBJ1-1, with D hard to call. V lost 4 bases to trimming and J lost 3 bases, with 13 bases between them. CDR1 and CDR2 from the germline V gene are SGHNT and YYREEE (reference sequence). The CDR3 has 14 amino acids. The CDR3 is CASSTTIRDTEAFF. The DNA for the CDR3 is TGTGCCAGCAGCACCACAATCCGGGACACTGAAGCTTTCTTT. The full variable domain, rest sourced from reference TRBV5-4 and TRBJ1-1, is ETGVTQSPTHLIKTRGQQVTLRCSSQSGHNTVSWYQQALGQGPQFIFQYYREEENGRGNFPPRFSGLQFPNYSSELNVNALELDDSALYLCASSTTIRDTEAFFGQGTRLTVV.

Here the CDR3 reads CASRITVGNQPQHF. CDR3 DNA sequence: TGTGCCAGCAGGATTACGGTGGGCAATCAGCCCCAGCATTTT. The V and J genes are TRBV6-5 and TRBJ1-5; no reliable D call. The CDR3 spans 14 residues. Germline CDR1 reads MNHEY; CDR2 reads SVGAGI. V dropped 6 bases and J dropped 2 bases, with 11 bases sitting between them.

V is TRBV6-5 and J is TRBJ2-7, with TRBD2 matching 11 bases. Germline loops: CDR1 MNHEY, CDR2 SVGAGI. V was clipped by 2 bases and J by 6 bases; unmatched bases: 6. This CDR3 has 15 residues. The CDR3 DNA sequence: TGTGCCAGCAGTTACGCTAGCGGGAGGAGTGGCGAGCAGTACTTC. This sequence encodes CASSYASGRSGEQYF.

The V gene is TRBV9, the J gene TRBJ1-2; no clear D gene. There are 14 residues in the CDR3. Looked up from germline, CDR1 is SGDLS and CDR2 is YYNGEE. Trimming removed 0 bases from V and 5 bases from J, with 11 bases in between. The CDR3 spells CASSVEVGRYGYTF. The CDR3 bases are TGTGCCAGCAGCGTAGAGGTGGGGAGATATGGCTACACCTTC.

The rearrangement links TRBV6-2 or TRBV6-3 to TRBJ2-2; TRBD1 matches 9 bases. J lost 7 bases, V lost 4 bases, and 10 bases had no gene match. There are 16 residues in the CDR3. Per germline, CDR1 MNHEY and CDR2 SVGEGT. CDR3 nucleotide sequence: TGTGCCAGCAGTTCAGCGGGACAGGGTCCGTTCGGGGAGCTGTTTTTT. It codes for CASSSAGQGPFGELFF.

This clone was counted once. The rearrangement joins TRBV24-1 to TRBJ1-4; perhaps TRBD1 as D (6 bases). This CDR3 region has 15 residues. V lost 4 bases and J lost 8, with 16 bases in between. Germline V gives CDR1 KGHDR, CDR2 SFDVKD. CDR3 sequence: CATSDRTAGGEKLFF. DNA for the CDR3: TGTGCCACCAGTGACCGGACAGCCGGGGGGGAAAAACTGTTTTTT.

The rearrangement joins TRBV7-8 to TRBJ2-2; TRBD1 might be the D (5 bases). CDR3 length: 17 residues. Trimming took off 1 base at V and 4 bases at J, with 16 bases between the two ends. Germline CDR1 reads SGHVS; CDR2 reads FQNEAQ. CDR3 amino acids: CASSLVVPQEFTGELFF. The CDR3 region has the DNA TGTGCCAGCAGCTTAGTAGTACCACAGGAATTCACCGGGGAGCTGTTTTTT.

The chain is built from TRBV4-1 and TRBJ2-7; TRBD2 matches at 10 bases. J was trimmed by 6 bases and V by 2 bases; bases with no gene match: 4. Germline V lookup: CDR1 MGHRA, CDR2 YSYEKL. This CDR3 contains 14 residues. CDR3 region: CASSQLAGDFEQYF. The CDR3 DNA is TGCGCCAGCAGCCAACTAGCGGGGGACTTCGAGCAGTACTTC.

The chain uses TRBV12-3 or TRBV12-4 and TRBJ2-5; TRBD1 agrees at 7 bases. The CDR3 is 13 amino acids. V shed 6 bases and J 2 bases; nucleotides not matched to a gene: 3. The CDR3 sequence is CASSRGQQETQYF. Here the CDR3 DNA reads TGTGCCAGCAGCCGGGGACAGCAAGAGACCCAGTACTTC.

The chain couples TRBV4-1 to TRBJ1-1, with 8 bases matching TRBD1. The CDR3 length is 15 residues. Trimming removed 0 bases from V and 5 bases from J; junction bases left unmatched: 5. The germline CDR1 and CDR2 sequences are MGHRA and YSYEKL. In nucleotides, the CDR3 is TGCGCCAGCAGCCAAGAGGACAGGGAGGGTACTGAAGCTTTCTTT. Its translation: CASSQEDREGTEAFF.

The J gene is TRBJ1-6, the V gene TRBV4-3, with D possibly being TRBD1 (6 bases). The CDR3 is 16 amino acids. Trimming stripped 0 bases from V and 8 bases from J, with 14 bases between. CDR1 is LGHNA and CDR2 is YSLEER in the germline V gene. Here the CDR3 DNA reads TGCGCCAGCAGCCAAGATCGACAGGAGGTTTATTCACCCCTCCACTTT. Encoded protein: CASSQDRQEVYSPLHF.

The chain joins TRBV13 to TRBJ1-3; the D gene is possibly TRBD1 (6 bases). Deletions cut 3 bases from V and 3 bases from J, with 9 bases between. The CDR3 spans 14 residues. Germline V gives CDR1 PRHDT, CDR2 FYEKMQ (reference sequence). CDR3 protein: CASSLQGYGNTIYF. The CDR3 nucleotides read TGTGCCAGCAGCTTGCAGGGGTATGGAAACACCATATATTTT.

The J gene is TRBJ2-2, the V gene TRBV5-1; D may be TRBD1 (6 bases). Trimming removed 6 bases from V and 7 bases from J, with 16 bases in between. The CDR3 has 14 amino acids. Germline assignment: CDR1 SGHRS and CDR2 YFSETQ. The CDR3 reads CASNEGRGVGELFF. DNA of the CDR3: TGCGCCAGCAATGAGGGCAGGGGTGTCGGGGAGCTGTTTTTT.

V usage is TRBV4-2 and J usage is TRBJ2-7; 9 bases fit TRBD2. The germline CDR1 and CDR2 sequences are LGHNA and YNFKEQ. The CDR3 runs 17 residues. Trimming removed 0 bases from V and 4 bases from J; junction bases left unmatched: 10. The CDR3 DNA sequence: TGTGCCAGCAGCCAAGATCTAGCGGGGATTGACTCGTACGAGCAGTACTTC. Its translation is CASSQDLAGIDSYEQYF.

The genes are TRBV18 and TRBJ2-2; no reliable D call. The CDR3 sequence is 12 residues long. Trimming removed 3 bases from V and 6 bases from J, with 5 bases in between. The germline V gene encodes CDR1 KGHSH and CDR2 LQKENI. CDR3 residues: CASSPNSGELFF. The CDR3 DNA reads as TGTGCCAGCTCACCCAACTCCGGGGAGCTGTTTTTT. Combining the CDR3 with reference TRBV18 and TRBJ2-2 gives the whole variable domain NAGVMQNPRHLVRRRGQEARLRCSPMKGHSHVYWYRQLPEEGLKFMVYLQKENIIDESGMPKERFSAEFPKEGPSILRIQQVVRGDSAAYFCASSPNSGELFFGEGSRLTVL.

The V gene is TRBV3-1 (or the pseudogene TRBV3-2), the J gene TRBJ1-6, with D unclear. V shed 4 bases and J shed 6 bases, with 16 bases lying between them. This CDR3 has 16 amino acids. Germline CDR1 is LGHDT and CDR2 is YNNKEL (reference sequence). The CDR3 DNA reads TGTGCCAGCAGCCCAACAATGCTCCCCCCTAATTCACCCCTCCACTTT. Its protein product is CASSPTMLPPNSPLHF.

In this sample, this clone turned up a few times. The V and J genes are TRBV4-3 and TRBJ1-2; 9 bases map to TRBD1. The CDR3 is 14 amino acids. The V gene end was trimmed by 4 bases and the J gene end by 6 bases; junction bases not matched to a gene: 6. Germline V gene sequence: CDR1 LGHNA, CDR2 YSLEER. Written as DNA, the CDR3 is TGCGCCAGCAGCCGCCTACAGGGGGCAGATGGCTACACCTTC. Its protein product is CASSRLQGADGYTF.

CDR3 nucleotide sequence: TGTGCCAGCTCAGGCTCCTCTGGAAACACCATATATTTT. Translated: CASSGSSGNTIYF. V usage is TRBV9 and J usage is TRBJ1-3, with unresolved D. Trimming removed 7 bases from V and 0 bases from J, with 8 bases in between. From germline, CDR1 is SGDLS and CDR2 YYNGEE. The CDR3 spans 13 residues.

The chain uses TRBV4-3 and TRBJ2-5; 9 nucleotides align to TRBD1. CDR1 and CDR2 from the germline V gene are LGHNA and YSLEER. This CDR3 region has 16 residues. Trimming took 4 bases from V and 5 from J; bases not matched to a gene: 11. CDR3: CASSPNGVGTGETQYF. For the CDR3, the DNA is TGCGCCAGCAGCCCGAATGGGGTAGGGACAGGGGAGACCCAGTACTTC.

This chain joins TRBV10-3 and TRBJ2-1, with 9 bases fitting TRBD1. The CDR3 extends over 13 amino acids. The V gene end was trimmed by 11 bases and the J gene end by 7 bases; junction bases not matched to a gene: 9. Per the germline V gene, CDR1 is ENHRY and CDR2 is SYGVKD. The CDR3 region has the DNA TGTGCCGCCGGGACAGGGACGGTAAATGAGCAGTTCTTC. Protein product: CAAGTGTVNEQFF.

The table lists this clone with a count of one. The chain employs TRBV20-1 and TRBJ2-2; maybe TRBD2 (5 bases). The V end was cut by 3 bases, the J end by 7 bases, with 12 bases between. The CDR3 totals 13 residues. Germline loops: CDR1 DFQATT, CDR2 SNEGSKA (reference sequence). CDR3 loop: CSASSARGGELFF. The CDR3, as DNA: TGCAGTGCTAGTAGCGCCCGTGGCGGGGAGCTGTTTTTT.